A single sample is the source of the 18 T cell receptor beta chains below, sequenced in a study of CD8+ T cells in alopecia areata. cDNA reverse transcribed from extracted RNA served as the sequencing template. Libraries were prepared by immunoSEQ multiplex PCR; TCRdb keeps only in-frame clonotypes and omits some of them. The table includes tens of thousands of clones, around 61% detected once. Treatment here: oral pan-JAK inhibitor, 5-10 mg twice daily. Here the sequenced sample was CD8+ T cells sorted from blood, taken at week 24, from a patient treated with tofacitinib. All receptors derive from a human donor with alopecia areata.

V is TRBV5-6 and J is TRBJ1-4; D call uncertain. Trimming shortened V by 7 bases and J by 8 bases, and 12 bases separated the two germline ends. The CDR3 sequence is 12 residues long. The germline CDR1 and CDR2 sequences are SGHDT and YYEEEE. CDR3 nucleotide sequence: TGTGCCAGCCAGCTCTCGGGGGAAAAACTGTTTTTT. The encoded protein is CASQLSGEKLFF.

The chain is built from TRBV29-1 and TRBJ2-2, with 10 bases identical to TRBD1. The V gene end was trimmed by 7 bases and the J gene end by 3 bases; junction bases not matched to a gene: 5. This CDR3 is 14 amino acids long. Looked up from germline, CDR1 is SQVTM and CDR2 is ANQGSEA. The CDR3 coding sequence is TGCAGCGCTAGGACAGGGGGGGACACCGGGGAGCTGTTTTTT. The encoded protein is CSARTGGDTGELFF.

V usage is TRBV7-6 and J usage is TRBJ2-3; no definite D call. The germline V gene encodes CDR1 SGHVS and CDR2 FNYEAQ. This CDR3 is built from 14 residues. V was cut by 2 bases and J by 3 bases, with 9 bases left in between. CDR3 loop: CASSLKLGTDTQYF. CDR3 DNA: TGTGCCAGCAGCTTAAAACTTGGTACAGATACGCAGTATTTT.

The J gene is TRBJ1-1, the V gene TRBV7-6; D not certain. Germline values: CDR1 SGHVS, CDR2 FNYEAQ. V was clipped by 1 base and J by 0 bases, with 9 bases between them. CDR3 size: 15 residues. The CDR3, as DNA: TGTGCCAGCAGCTTAGGTACAGAGATGAACACTGAAGCTTTCTTT. It yields the protein CASSLGTEMNTEAFF.

In this sample, this clone turned up once. This chain links TRBV28 with TRBJ2-7; the match to TRBD2 covers 9 bases. This CDR3 has 15 amino acids. V lost 6 bases and J lost 12; bases outside the gene matches: 18. Germline V gives CDR1 MDHEN, CDR2 SYDVKM. CDR3 in DNA: TGTGCCAGCAGCCAAGATCCGGGACTAGCCAACCCCCCGTACTTC. This codes for CASSQDPGLANPPYF.

This clone was counted between two and nine times. The chain has TRBV19 and TRBJ2-7; 8 nucleotides align to TRBD1. The CDR3 is 17 residues long. Losses at the gene ends were 3 bases for V and 0 bases for J; bases not matched to a gene: 10. Germline V lookup: CDR1 LNHDA, CDR2 SQIVND (reference sequence). The CDR3 sequence: CASSMRGGTGSSYEQYF. CDR3 DNA sequence: TGTGCCAGTAGTATGAGAGGGGGGACAGGAAGCTCCTACGAGCAGTACTTC.

This clone showed up just a few times. The CDR3 is CASSPGQGETQYF. Here the CDR3 DNA reads TGTGCCAGCAGCCCGGGACAGGGGGAGACCCAGTACTTC. V usage is TRBV9 and J usage is TRBJ2-5, with 10 bases aligning to TRBD1. With V trimmed by 4 bases and J by 5 bases, 2 bases remained unmatched. Germline V CDR1 and CDR2: SGDLS, YYNGEE. The CDR3 runs 13 residues.

This clone was seen more than once but under ten times. The V gene is TRBV28, the J gene TRBJ2-7; D possibly matches TRBD1 or TRBD2 (5 bases each). V was pared by 6 bases and J by 2 bases, with 14 bases between. The CDR3 has 14 amino acids. Germline V gives CDR1 MDHEN, CDR2 SYDVKM. The CDR3, as DNA: TGTGCCAGCAGCTCTCGGGACGGACCCTACGAGCAGTACTTC. Amino acid sequence: CASSSRDGPYEQYF.

The J gene is TRBJ2-3, the V gene TRBV7-3, with unresolved D. V was pared by 2 bases and J by 0 bases, with 3 bases between. The CDR3 consists of 13 residues. In germline, CDR1 is SGHTA, CDR2 FQGTGA. The CDR3 here is CASSLVSTDTQYF. The DNA for the CDR3 is TGTGCCAGCAGCTTAGTTAGCACAGATACGCAGTATTTT.

The chain combines TRBV4-1 with TRBJ2-7; the D gene is possibly TRBD1 (6 bases). Between the trimmed V and J ends, which lost 5 bases and 5 bases, there was a span of 13 bases. The germline V gene encodes CDR1 MGHRA and CDR2 YSYEKL. CDR3 size: 13 residues. As DNA, the CDR3 is TGCGCCAGCAGCGAGTTCAGGGGCGACGAGCAGTACTTC. This sequence encodes CASSEFRGDEQYF.

The chain combines TRBV9 with TRBJ1-2, with D unclear. This CDR3 is built from 14 residues. CDR1 is SGDLS and CDR2 is YYNGEE in the germline V gene. Trimming took 4 bases from V and 8 from J, leaving 18 bases between them. The CDR3 loop reads CASSPGVTAQGYTF. For the CDR3, the DNA is TGTGCCAGCAGCCCCGGGGTCACGGCGCAGGGCTACACCTTC.

The chain has TRBV5-1 and TRBJ2-3, with TRBD2 matching 12 bases. In germline, CDR1 is SGHRS, CDR2 YFSETQ. V shed 3 bases and J 5 bases; nucleotides not matched to a gene: 10. The CDR3 runs 17 residues. Here the CDR3 reads CASSSPASGGVGDTQYF. The CDR3 nucleotides read TGCGCCAGCAGCTCCCCGGCTAGCGGGGGGGTTGGAGATACGCAGTATTTT.

This rearrangement joins TRBV7-8 to TRBJ2-1; D is uncertain. This CDR3 has 13 residues. CDR1 and CDR2 (germline): SGHVS, FQNEAQ. The germline V and J ends were trimmed by 0 bases and 8 bases, with 8 bases remaining between them. CDR3 residues: CASSLAPFHEQFF. DNA for the CDR3: TGTGCCAGCAGCTTAGCGCCGTTCCATGAGCAGTTCTTC.

The rearrangement links TRBV27 to TRBJ2-7; the D gene could be TRBD1 or TRBD2 (5 bases each). V lost 8 bases to trimming and J lost 10 bases, with 15 bases between them. The CDR3 runs to 11 residues. Germline CDR1 and CDR2: MNHEY and SMNVEV (reference sequence). The CDR3 region is CASVRWGRQYF. DNA for the CDR3: TGTGCCAGCGTACGATGGGGACGTCAGTACTTC.

The chain carries TRBV27 and TRBJ2-7, with D tentatively TRBD2 (5 bases). Germline V gene sequence: CDR1 MNHEY, CDR2 SMNVEV (reference sequence). V lost 5 bases to trimming and J lost 3 bases, with 11 bases between them. This CDR3 region has 13 residues. CDR3 sequence reads: CASSPPGLYEQYF. CDR3 nucleotides: TGTGCCAGCAGTCCCCCAGGACTCTACGAGCAGTACTTC.

V usage is TRBV9 and J usage is TRBJ2-1; D unresolved. V was trimmed by 5 bases and J by 5 bases, leaving 20 bases between them. The CDR3 runs to 16 residues. In germline, CDR1 is SGDLS, CDR2 YYNGEE. CDR3 DNA sequence: TGTGCCAGCAGTCAGACGTTAGGACGCTACCACAATGAGCAGTTCTTC. Translation gives CASSQTLGRYHNEQFF.

This clone has ten or more counts. The rearrangement links TRBV7-2 to TRBJ2-1; 7 bases line up with TRBD1. This CDR3 is 15 amino acids long. Trimming cost V 7 bases and J 3 bases; bases outside gene matches: 9. CDR1 and CDR2 (germline): SGHTA, FQGNSA. This chain's CDR3 is CASTSRDSGYNEQFF. CDR3 bases: TGTGCCAGCACCTCTCGGGACAGCGGCTACAATGAGCAGTTCTTC.

The V and J genes are TRBV7-9 and TRBJ2-7; D remains ambiguous. This CDR3 is 12 amino acids long. Trimming took 6 bases from V and 3 from J, leaving 9 bases between them. The germline V gene has CDR1 SEHNR and CDR2 FQNEAQ (reference sequence). Written as DNA, the CDR3 is TGTGCCAGCAGTCCGAGTTTCTACGAGCAGTACTTC. Translating gives CASSPSFYEQYF.